This is a list of T cell receptor beta chains from one sample in a study of regulatory T cells in long-lasting Graves disease. TCRdb used MiXCR to reprocess the multiplex PCR reads, holding one entry per CDR3 protein. The sample comprises about 620,000 distinct CDR3 sequences, about 15% of which are singletons, and 18% rests with the top ten. In addition, the sample was reused for a study of T cells in Graves' hyperthyroidism and ophthalmopathy.

Sequenced here: peripheral blood mononuclear cells (PBMCs), sampled at new diagnosis, from a patient treated with antithyroid drugs. The receptors here all came from a woman aged 30 to 39 with Graves disease. Both conserved end residues are part of each CDR3. D genes are given only for firm matches. Size values are once, few and many counts, or a class for expanded clones, and some rows have none.

cdr3_aa: CASSPLGATYEQYF
cdr3_nt: TGTGCCAGCAGCCCGTTGGGGGCAACCTACGAGCAGTACTTC
j_call: TRBJ2-7
clone_size: few
v_call: TRBV5-6
d_call: NA

cdr3_aa: CASSFPSRRTANYGYTF
cdr3_nt: TGTGCCAGCAGTTTCCCCTCGCGACGGACAGCTAACTATGGCTACACCTTC
j_call: TRBJ1-2
clone_size: many
v_call: TRBV6-5
d_call: NA

cdr3_aa: CASGRVADTQYF
cdr3_nt: TGTGCCAGTGGCAGGGTCGCAGATACGCAGTATTTT
j_call: TRBJ2-3
clone_size: NA
v_call: TRBV3-1
d_call: NA

cdr3_aa: CASKWGSGRTDTQYF
cdr3_nt: TGTGCCAGCAAGTGGGGTAGCGGGCGCACAGATACGCAGTATTTT
j_call: TRBJ2-3
clone_size: many
v_call: TRBV2
d_call: TRBD2

cdr3_aa: CASSATGVGAGANVLTF
cdr3_nt: TGTGCCAGCAGTGCAACAGGGGTTGGTGCTGGGGCCAACGTCCTGACTTTC
j_call: TRBJ2-6
clone_size: NA
v_call: TRBV6-4
d_call: TRBD1

cdr3_aa: CAWTRRDSRSYEQYF
cdr3_nt: TGTGCCTGGACACGTAGAGACAGCCGCTCCTACGAGCAGTACTTC
j_call: TRBJ2-7
clone_size: NA
v_call: TRBV30
d_call: NA

cdr3_aa: CSATYRSGANVLTF
cdr3_nt: TGCAGTGCTACCTACAGGTCTGGGGCCAACGTCCTGACTTTC
j_call: TRBJ2-6
clone_size: NA
v_call: TRBV20-1
d_call: NA

cdr3_aa: CASTEAVSSGYGYTF
cdr3_nt: TGTGCCAGCACCGAAGCCGTATCTTCAGGCTATGGCTACACCTTC
j_call: TRBJ1-2
clone_size: many
v_call: TRBV28
d_call: NA

cdr3_aa: CASRGGTARNTEAFF
cdr3_nt: TGTGCCAGTAGAGGCGGGACAGCCCGGAACACTGAAGCTTTCTTT
j_call: TRBJ1-1
clone_size: many
v_call: TRBV19
d_call: TRBD1

cdr3_aa: CSASDEQFF
cdr3_nt: TGCAGTGCTAGCGATGAGCAGTTCTTC
j_call: TRBJ2-1
clone_size: many
v_call: TRBV20-1
d_call: NA

cdr3_aa: CASSLVFWDLAGEADTQYF
cdr3_nt: TGCGCCAGCAGCTTGGTATTTTGGGATCTAGCGGGAGAGGCAGATACGCAGTATTTT
j_call: TRBJ2-3
clone_size: NA
v_call: TRBV5-1
d_call: TRBD2

cdr3_aa: CASSFDTAHEQYF
cdr3_nt: TGTGCCAGCAGCTTCGACACGGCACACGAGCAGTACTTC
j_call: TRBJ2-7
clone_size: once
v_call: TRBV2
d_call: NA

cdr3_aa: CASSQWGGWVQETQYF
cdr3_nt: TGTGCCAGCAGTCAGTGGGGGGGATGGGTCCAAGAGACCCAGTACTTC
j_call: TRBJ2-5
clone_size: few
v_call: TRBV11-2
d_call: TRBD2

cdr3_aa: CASSPPGGGDEQFF
cdr3_nt: TGTGCCAGCAGCCCCCCTGGAGGAGGAGATGAGCAGTTCTTC
j_call: TRBJ2-1
clone_size: NA
v_call: TRBV7-3
d_call: NA

cdr3_aa: CASSEQRGYEQYF
cdr3_nt: TGCGCCAGCAGTGAGCAGAGAGGCTACGAGCAGTACTTC
j_call: TRBJ2-7
clone_size: many
v_call: TRBV10-1
d_call: NA

cdr3_aa: CASTSQGTGNEKLFF
cdr3_nt: TGTGCCAGTACCTCACAGGGGACGGGTAATGAAAAACTGTTTTTT
j_call: TRBJ1-4
clone_size: NA
v_call: TRBV19
d_call: TRBD1

cdr3_aa: CASPLGEGHDYGYTF
cdr3_nt: TGTGCCAGCCCCTTGGGGGAGGGACATGACTATGGCTACACCTTC
j_call: TRBJ1-2
clone_size: few
v_call: TRBV5-6
d_call: NA